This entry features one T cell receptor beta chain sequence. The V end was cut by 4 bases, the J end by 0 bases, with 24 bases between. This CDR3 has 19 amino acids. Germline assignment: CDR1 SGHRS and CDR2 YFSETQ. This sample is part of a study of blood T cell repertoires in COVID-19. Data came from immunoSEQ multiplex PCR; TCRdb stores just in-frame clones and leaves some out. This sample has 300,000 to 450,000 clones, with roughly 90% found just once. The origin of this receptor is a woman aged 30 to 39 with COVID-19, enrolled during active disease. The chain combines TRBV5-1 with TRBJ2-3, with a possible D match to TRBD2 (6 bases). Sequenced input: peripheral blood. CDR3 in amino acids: CASSPGNSWGGQSTDTQYF. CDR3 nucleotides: TGCGCCAGCAGCCCCGGGAATAGCTGGGGAGGCCAAAGCACAGATACGCAGTATTTT.